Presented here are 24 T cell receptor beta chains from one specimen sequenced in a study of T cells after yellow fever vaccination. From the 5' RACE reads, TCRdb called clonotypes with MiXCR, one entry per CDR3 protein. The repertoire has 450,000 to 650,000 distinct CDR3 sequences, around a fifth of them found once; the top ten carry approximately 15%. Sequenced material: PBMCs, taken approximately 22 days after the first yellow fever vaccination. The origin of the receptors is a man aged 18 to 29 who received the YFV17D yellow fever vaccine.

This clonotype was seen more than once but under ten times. CDR3 region: CASSSAGTDTDTQYF. The CDR3 nucleotides read TGTGCCAGCAGTTCTGCCGGGACAGACACAGATACGCAGTATTTT. The V gene is TRBV28, the J gene TRBJ2-3; 7 bases match TRBD1. Germline CDR1 MDHEN, CDR2 SYDVKM. There are 15 residues in the CDR3. V shed 4 bases, J shed 2 bases, and the junction held 6 bases outside the gene matches.

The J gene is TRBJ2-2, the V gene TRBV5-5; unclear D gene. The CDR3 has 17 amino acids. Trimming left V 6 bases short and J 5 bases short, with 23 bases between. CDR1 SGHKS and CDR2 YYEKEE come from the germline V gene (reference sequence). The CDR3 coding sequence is TGTGCCAGCATCCCCATTTCGGCCAGTCGAACGACCGGGGAGCTGTTTTTT. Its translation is CASIPISASRTTGELFF. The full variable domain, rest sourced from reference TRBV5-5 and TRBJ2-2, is DAGVTQSPTHLIKTRGQQVTLRCSPISGHKSVSWYQQVLGQGPQFIFQYYEKEERGRGNFPDRFSARQFPNYSSELNVNALLLGDSALYLCASIPISASRTTGELFFGEGSRLTVL.

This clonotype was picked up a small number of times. The CDR3 DNA reads TGTGCCATCAACACGAACAGGGGGGAATACAATGAGCAGTTCTTC. Translating it yields CAINTNRGEYNEQFF. The gene calls are TRBV10-3 and TRBJ2-1; TRBD1 matches 8 bases. J lost 4 bases, V lost 7 bases, and 9 bases had no gene match. The germline CDR1 and CDR2 sequences are ENHRY and SYGVKD. This CDR3 spans 15 amino acids.

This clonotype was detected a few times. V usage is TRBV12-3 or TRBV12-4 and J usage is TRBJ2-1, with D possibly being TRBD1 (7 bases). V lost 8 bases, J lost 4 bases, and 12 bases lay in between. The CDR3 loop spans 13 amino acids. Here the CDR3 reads CASGQGGYNEQFF. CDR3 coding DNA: TGTGCCAGCGGGCAGGGGGGTTACAATGAGCAGTTCTTC.

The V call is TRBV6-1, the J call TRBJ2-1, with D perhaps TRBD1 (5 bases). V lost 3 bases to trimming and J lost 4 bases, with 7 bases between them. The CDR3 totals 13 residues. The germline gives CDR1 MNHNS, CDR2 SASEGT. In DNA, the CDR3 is TGTGCCAGCAGTGACAGACAGTACAATGAGCAGTTCTTC. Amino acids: CASSDRQYNEQFF.

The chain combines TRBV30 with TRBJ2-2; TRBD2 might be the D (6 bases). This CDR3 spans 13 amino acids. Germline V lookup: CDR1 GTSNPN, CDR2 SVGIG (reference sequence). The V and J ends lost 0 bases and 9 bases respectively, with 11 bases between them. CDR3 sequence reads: CAWSVPGERELFF. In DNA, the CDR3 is TGTGCCTGGAGTGTACCGGGGGAGAGGGAGCTGTTTTTT. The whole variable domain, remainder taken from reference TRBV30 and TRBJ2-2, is SQTIHQWPATLVQPVGSPLSLECTVEGTSNPNLYWYRQAAGRGLQLLFYSVGIGQISSEVPQNLSASRPQDRQFILSSKKLLLSDSGFYLCAWSVPGERELFFGEGSRLTVL.

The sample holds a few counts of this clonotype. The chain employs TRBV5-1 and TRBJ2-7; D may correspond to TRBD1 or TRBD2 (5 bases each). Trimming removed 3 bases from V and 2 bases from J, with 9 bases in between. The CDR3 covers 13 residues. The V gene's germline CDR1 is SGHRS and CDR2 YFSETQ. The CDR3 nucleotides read TGCGCCAGCAGCTGGGACGGAGCCTACGAGCAGTACTTC. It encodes CASSWDGAYEQYF.

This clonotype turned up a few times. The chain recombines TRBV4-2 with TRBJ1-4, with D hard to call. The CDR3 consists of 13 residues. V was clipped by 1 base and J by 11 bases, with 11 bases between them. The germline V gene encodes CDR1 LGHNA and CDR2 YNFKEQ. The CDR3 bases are TGTGCCAGCAGCCAAGGCAGCCTGGGGAAACTGTTTTTT. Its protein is CASSQGSLGKLFF.

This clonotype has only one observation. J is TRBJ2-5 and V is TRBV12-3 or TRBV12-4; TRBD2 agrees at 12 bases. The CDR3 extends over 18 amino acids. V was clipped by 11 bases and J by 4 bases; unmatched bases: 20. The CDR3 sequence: CAFSFSSGGANIGETQYF. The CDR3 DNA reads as TGTGCCTTCAGTTTCTCTAGCGGGGGGGCAAATATCGGAGAGACCCAGTACTTC.

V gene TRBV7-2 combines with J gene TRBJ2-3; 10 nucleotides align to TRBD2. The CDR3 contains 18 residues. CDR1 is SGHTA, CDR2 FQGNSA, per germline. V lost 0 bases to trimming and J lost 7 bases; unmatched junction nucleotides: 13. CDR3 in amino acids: CASSLAPPTSGYSYTQYF. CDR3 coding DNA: TGTGCCAGCAGCTTAGCCCCCCCGACTAGCGGGTATTCTTATACGCAGTATTTT.

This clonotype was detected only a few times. The CDR3 protein is CSARGDSGYNEQFF. CDR3 DNA sequence: TGCAGTGCTAGAGGTGATAGCGGCTACAATGAGCAGTTCTTC. This rearrangement joins TRBV20-1 to TRBJ2-1; the D gene is possibly TRBD2 (6 bases). Germline CDR1 and CDR2: DFQATT and SNEGSKA (reference sequence). The CDR3 covers 14 residues. Trimming took off 1 base at V and 3 bases at J, with 10 bases between the two ends.

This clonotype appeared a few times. CDR3 sequence (DNA): TGCGCCAGCAGCTTGTCAGCTAACTATGGCTACACCTTC. It specifies CASSLSANYGYTF. The J gene is TRBJ1-2, the V gene TRBV5-1; D not certain. V lost 1 base to trimming and J lost 0 bases, with 4 bases between them. The germline CDR1 and CDR2 sequences are SGHRS and YFSETQ. The CDR3 spans 13 residues.

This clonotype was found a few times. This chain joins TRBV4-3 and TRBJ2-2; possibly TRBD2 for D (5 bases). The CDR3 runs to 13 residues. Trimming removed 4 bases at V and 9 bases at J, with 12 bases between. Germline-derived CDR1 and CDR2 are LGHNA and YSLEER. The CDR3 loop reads CASSRENGWELFF. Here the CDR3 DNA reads TGCGCCAGCAGCCGGGAGAATGGGTGGGAGCTGTTTTTT.

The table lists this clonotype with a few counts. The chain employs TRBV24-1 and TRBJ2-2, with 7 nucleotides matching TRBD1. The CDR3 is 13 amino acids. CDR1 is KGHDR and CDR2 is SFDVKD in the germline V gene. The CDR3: CPLTGPDTGELFF. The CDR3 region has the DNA TGTCCACTGACAGGGCCGGACACCGGGGAGCTGTTTTTT.

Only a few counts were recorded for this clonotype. CDR3 in DNA: TGCGCCAGCAGCCAAGATCAGGGCGACACTAACACCGGGGAGCTGTTTTTT. Its translation is CASSQDQGDTNTGELFF. The chain joins TRBV4-3 to TRBJ2-2; D might be TRBD1 (5 bases). CDR3 length: 17 residues. Germline loops: CDR1 LGHNA, CDR2 YSLEER. Trimming removed 0 bases from V and 2 bases from J, with 13 bases in between.

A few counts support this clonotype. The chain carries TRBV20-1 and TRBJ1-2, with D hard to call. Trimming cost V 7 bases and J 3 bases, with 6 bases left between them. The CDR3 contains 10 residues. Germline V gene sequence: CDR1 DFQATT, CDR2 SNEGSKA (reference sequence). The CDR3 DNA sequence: TGCAGTGTACCAGACTATGGCTACACCTTC. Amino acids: CSVPDYGYTF.

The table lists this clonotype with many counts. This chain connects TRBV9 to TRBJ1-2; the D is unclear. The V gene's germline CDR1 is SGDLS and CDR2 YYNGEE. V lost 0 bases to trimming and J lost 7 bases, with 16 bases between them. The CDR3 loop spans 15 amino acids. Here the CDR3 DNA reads TGTGCCAGCAGCGTAGGGGGTCCGATCGAGGGTGGCTACACCTTC. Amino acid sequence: CASSVGGPIEGGYTF.

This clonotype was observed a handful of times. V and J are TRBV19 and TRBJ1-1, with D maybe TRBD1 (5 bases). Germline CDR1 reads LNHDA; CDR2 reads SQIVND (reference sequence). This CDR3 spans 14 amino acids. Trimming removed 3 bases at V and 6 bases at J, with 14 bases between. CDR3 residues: CASSISWGRAEAFF. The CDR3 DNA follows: TGTGCCAGTAGTATTTCATGGGGCAGGGCTGAAGCTTTCTTT. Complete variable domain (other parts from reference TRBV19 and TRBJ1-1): DGGITQSPKYLFRKEGQNVTLSCEQNLNHDAMYWYRQDPGQGLRLIYYSQIVNDFQKGDIAEGYSVSREKKESFPLTVTSAQKNPTAFYLCASSISWGRAEAFFGQGTRLTVV.

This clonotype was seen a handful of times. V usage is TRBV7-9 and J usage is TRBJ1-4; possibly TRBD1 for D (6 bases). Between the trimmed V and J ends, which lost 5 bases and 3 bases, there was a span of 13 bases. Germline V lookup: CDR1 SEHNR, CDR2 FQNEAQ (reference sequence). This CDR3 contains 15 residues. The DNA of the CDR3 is TGTGCCAGCAGCCAAACAGGGTTCGCTAATGAAAAACTGTTTTTT. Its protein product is CASSQTGFANEKLFF.

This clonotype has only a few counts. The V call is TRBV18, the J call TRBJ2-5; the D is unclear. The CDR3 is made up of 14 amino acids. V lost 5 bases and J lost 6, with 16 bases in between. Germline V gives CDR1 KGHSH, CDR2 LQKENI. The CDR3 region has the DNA TGTGCCAGCTCAACCCTCTGGCGCCCCCAGACCCAGTACTTC. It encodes CASSTLWRPQTQYF. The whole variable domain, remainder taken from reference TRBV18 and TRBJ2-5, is NAGVMQNPRHLVRRRGQEARLRCSPMKGHSHVYWYRQLPEEGLKFMVYLQKENIIDESGMPKERFSAEFPKEGPSILRIQQVVRGDSAAYFCASSTLWRPQTQYFGPGTRLLVL.

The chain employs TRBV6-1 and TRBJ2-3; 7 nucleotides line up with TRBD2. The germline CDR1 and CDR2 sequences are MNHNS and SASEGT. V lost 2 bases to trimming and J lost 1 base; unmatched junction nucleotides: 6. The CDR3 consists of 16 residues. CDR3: CASSEPGGIRTDTQYF. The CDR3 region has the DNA TGTGCCAGCAGTGAACCCGGGGGGATACGCACAGATACGCAGTATTTT.

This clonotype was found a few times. The CDR3 here is CASSERGQPSYNEQFF. CDR3 in DNA: TGCGCCAGCAGTGAACGGGGGCAGCCCTCCTACAATGAGCAGTTCTTC. This rearrangement joins TRBV10-1 to TRBJ2-1; D tentatively reads TRBD1 or TRBD2 (6 bases each). Germline assignment: CDR1 WNHNN and CDR2 SYGVQD (reference sequence). The V and J ends lost 3 bases and 0 bases respectively, with 12 bases between them. The length of the CDR3 is 16 residues.

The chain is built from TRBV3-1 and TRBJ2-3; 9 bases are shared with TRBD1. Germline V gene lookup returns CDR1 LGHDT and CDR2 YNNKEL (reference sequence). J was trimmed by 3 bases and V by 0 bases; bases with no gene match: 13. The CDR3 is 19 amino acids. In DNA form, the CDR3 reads TGTGCCAGCAGCCAAGAACAGGGGGCGAATTCTTTCACTACAGATACGCAGTATTTT. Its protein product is CASSQEQGANSFTTDTQYF.

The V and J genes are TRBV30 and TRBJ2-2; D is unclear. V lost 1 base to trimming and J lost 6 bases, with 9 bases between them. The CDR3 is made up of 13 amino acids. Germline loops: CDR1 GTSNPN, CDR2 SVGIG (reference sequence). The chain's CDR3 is CAWSEVSAGELFF. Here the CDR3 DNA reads TGTGCCTGGAGTGAAGTCTCCGCCGGGGAGCTGTTTTTT.